A selection of T cell receptor beta chains follows, all from one sample in a study of blood T cell repertoires in COVID-19. The method was immunoSEQ multiplex PCR; TCRdb's version includes in-frame clones alone and lacks a portion of them. The table has hundreds of thousands of clones, 80% to 90% seen once. Sequences were obtained from PBMCs or T cells enriched from blood (not recorded which). These receptors were obtained from a woman younger than 35 who had recovered from COVID-19. Each CDR3 is given without its conserved first and last residue. Each record gives: V gene, J gene, CDR3 protein.

TRBV28	TRBJ1-4	ASSFSQGGEKLF
TRBV28	TRBJ1-5	ASSLPTIGGQPQH
TRBV27	TRBJ1-5	ASSLDRGGGQPQH
TRBV4-3	TRBJ2-2	ASSQGAGDDTGELF
TRBV7-3	TRBJ2-1	ASSSATGPFEQF
TRBV4-3	TRBJ1-2	ASSQALGYYGYT
TRBV7-2	TRBJ2-5	ASSFGEAETQY
TRBV19	TRBJ1-2	ASSTTAGTGNGYT
TRBV15	TRBJ2-7	ATSRGELQGPGEQY
TRBV30	TRBJ2-5	AWSVWRGGPETQY
TRBV7-2	TRBJ1-2	ASSQGSGRVYYGYT
TRBV5-1	TRBJ2-5	ASSLADRQETQY
TRBV5-4	TRBJ1-5	ASSLGGGDVQPQH
TRBV7-6	TRBJ2-5	ASSLTTSVKETQY
TRBV28	TRBJ2-7	ASSPWTGGMDEQY
TRBV5-1	TRBJ2-5	ASHPRAGVRETQY
TRBV10-3	TRBJ1-1	AVGSGVNTEAF
TRBV18	TRBJ2-7	ASSTTLAAYEQY
TRBV19	TRBJ1-1	AAQGQGRDTEAF
TRBV9	TRBJ2-4	ASSPLPSGLASGRGNIQY
TRBV5-6	TRBJ1-2	ASSLEGEYGYT
TRBV27	TRBJ2-2	ASSRNTGELF
TRBV28	TRBJ2-7	ASSFGRGYEQY
TRBV28	TRBJ1-5	ASSPLRADSNQPQH
TRBV5-1	TRBJ2-5	ASSWTSGVQETQY
TRBV5-1	TRBJ2-1	ASSWGLGNEQF
TRBV5-1	TRBJ2-5	ASSSGTSAHQETQY
TRBV4-3	TRBJ1-2	ASSQTTGGGGNYGYT
TRBV28	TRBJ1-2	ASSLILGTANYGYT
TRBV2	TRBJ2-5	ASTLTWAGGPETQY
TRBV29-1	TRBJ1-1	SVRQGAGNTEAF